A selection of T cell receptor beta chains follows, all from one sample in a study of OX40 agonist ivuxolimab in advanced cancers. TCRdb's table, derived via immunoSEQ multiplex PCR, lists solely in-frame clones and lacks some. The table records about 27,000 clones, approximately 91% of them present only once. Sequences were derived from CD4+ or CD8+ T cells sorted from blood, sampled in a trial of the OX40 agonist ivuxolimab. The receptors here all came from an adult with an advanced solid tumor such as melanoma, head and neck, liver or kidney cancer. Each CDR3 is given with its conserved first and last residue. The order of the fields is J gene, V gene, clone size, D gene, CDR3 DNA, CDR3 protein. A D gene is named only where the DNA matches it firmly. Clone size is stated in some rows and not others, as once, few, many or a class when expanded.

>TRBJ2-4|TRBV28|NA|TRBD2
TGTGCCAGTTCGACTAGCGGGAGTATAGGGTGGGCCAAAAACATTCAGTACTTC
CASSTSGSIGWAKNIQYF
>TRBJ2-7|TRBV4-2|NA|TRBD2
TGTGCCAGCAGCCCCAACCCACGGGGGACTAGAGTTGGTACCGAGCAGTACTTC
CASSPNPRGTRVGTEQYF
>TRBJ2-1|TRBV27|NA|NA
TGTGCCAGCGGGGACATCAATGAGCAGTTCTTC
CASGDINEQFF
>TRBJ2-3|TRBV27|NA|NA
TGTGCCAGCAGTTTAAGTCGGCCTGACCTGGATTTT
CASSLSRPDLDF
>TRBJ1-1|TRBV6-5|NA|TRBD1
TGTGCCAGCAGTTACTCGGTAGGACAGGGATTTTTCTTT
CASSYSVGQGFFF
>TRBJ2-7|TRBV4-3|NA|TRBD2
TGCGCCAGCAGCCAAGTCAGCGGGGGCTACGAGCAGTACTTC
CASSQVSGGYEQYF
>TRBJ1-1|TRBV7-8|few|NA
TGTGCCAGCAGCATCCACAGGGCTGAAGCTTTCTTT
CASSIHRAEAFF
>TRBJ2-7|TRBV4-1|NA|NA
TGCGCCAGCAGCCAGGAAACCAGGGGAGTCTACGAGCAGTACTTC
CASSQETRGVYEQYF
>TRBJ2-7|TRBV27|NA|NA
TGTGCCAGCGCACGTGGGAGTCTCTCCAACGAGCAGTACTTC
CASARGSLSNEQYF
>TRBJ2-1|TRBV28|NA|NA
TGTGCCAGCAGTTTACCAGGGGGACTTCCAACACCCAATGAGCAGTTCTTC
CASSLPGGLPTPNEQFF
>TRBJ2-2|TRBV6-1|NA|TRBD2
TGTGCCAGCAGTGGACTAGCGGGAGTGGCCACCGGGGAGCTGTTTTTT
CASSGLAGVATGELFF
>TRBJ1-1|TRBV7-3|NA|TRBD1
TGTGCCAGCAGCTTAACTCGAGGGGGCCCAGCTTTCTTT
CASSLTRGGPAFF
>TRBJ1-1|TRBV28|NA|NA
TGTGCCAGCAGTTTCCACGACCGATTGAGCACTGAAGCTTTCTTT
CASSFHDRLSTEAFF
>TRBJ2-3|TRBV7-9|NA|NA
TGTGCCAGCAGCTTAGGGCAGGGCGGGGACACAGATACGCAGTATTTT
CASSLGQGGDTDTQYF
>TRBJ2-5|TRBV27|NA|NA
TGTGCCAGCAGTTTTGCAGGGACCCAGTACTTC
CASSFAGTQYF
>TRBJ1-1|TRBV19|NA|NA
TGTGCCAGTAGCATCACTCCAGGGGCGAGGACTGAAGCTTTCTTT
CASSITPGARTEAFF
>TRBJ1-1|TRBV4-2|NA|TRBD1
TGTGCCAGCAGCTGGGGGGCAGGGGGAAACACTGAAGCTTTCTTT
CASSWGAGGNTEAFF
>TRBJ2-1|TRBV5-6|NA|TRBD2
TGTGCCAGCAGCCCCGGACTAGCGGGAGTTAATGAGCAGTTCTTC
CASSPGLAGVNEQFF
>TRBJ2-5|TRBV4-3|NA|NA
TGCGCCAGCAGCCAAGGGTGGGAGACCCAGTACTTC
CASSQGWETQYF
>TRBJ2-5|TRBV7-9|once|NA
TGTGCCAGCAGCTTCACAGGGAGTCAAGAGACCCAGTACTTC
CASSFTGSQETQYF
>TRBJ2-4|TRBV29-1|once|NA
TGCAGCGTTGCAGGGTGGGAAAACATTCAGTACTTC
CSVAGWENIQYF
>TRBJ2-4|TRBV4-3|NA|NA
TGCGCCAGCAGCCCTTCAGGGGAGTCGCGATGGAACATTCAGTACTTC
CASSPSGESRWNIQYF
>TRBJ2-1|TRBV15|NA|NA
TGTGCCACCAGCGGGGCTCGACTCATAGGGGAGGATGAGCAGTTCTTC
CATSGARLIGEDEQFF
>TRBJ2-3|TRBV28|hyperexpanded|TRBD1
TGTGCCAGCAGTACGGACAGGGAAGAAGGGAATACGCAGTATTTT
CASSTDREEGNTQYF
>TRBJ2-3|TRBV5-4|once|NA
TGTGCCAGCAGCTTGGAAGGGGATACGCAGTATTTT
CASSLEGDTQYF
>TRBJ2-7|TRBV2|NA|NA
TGTGCCAGCAGCATCGACAGAACCTACGAGCAGTACTTC
CASSIDRTYEQYF
>TRBJ2-2|TRBV13|NA|TRBD2
TGTGCCAGCAGCTTAGACCGCGGCGGGAGCACCGGGGAGCTGTTTTTT
CASSLDRGGSTGELFF
>TRBJ2-7|TRBV25-1|NA|NA
TGTGCCAGCAGTGAATCTGTAGGGAGGACCCACGAGCAGTACTTC
CASSESVGRTHEQYF
>TRBJ2-1|TRBV10-3|NA|TRBD1
TGTGCCATCAGTGATACCGGGACAGGGGGCAATGAGCAGTTCTTC
CAISDTGTGGNEQFF
>TRBJ2-1|TRBV7-9|few|NA
TGTGCCAGCAGCCCCTTAACCCGGACCGAGCAGTTCTTC
CASSPLTRTEQFF
>TRBJ1-2|TRBV6-5|few|NA
TGTGCCAGCAGTCCCGAGGGGATTCTTAACTATGGCTACACCTTC
CASSPEGILNYGYTF
>TRBJ2-1|TRBV9|NA|NA
TGTGCCAGCAGCGTAGACCCCTCTGGCGGGGGCAAAAGCTCCTACAATGAGCAGTTCTTC
CASSVDPSGGGKSSYNEQFF
>TRBJ2-5|TRBV5-1|NA|NA
TGCGCCAGCAGCTTCTTACAACTCCAAGAGACCCAGTACTTC
CASSFLQLQETQYF
>TRBJ1-5|TRBV4-1|few|NA
TGCGCCAGCAGCCAGGGGGGATTTCAGCCCCAGCATTTT
CASSQGGFQPQHF
>TRBJ2-7|TRBV6-5|NA|TRBD1
TGTGCCAGCAGTTACGCCGGGACAGCCTACGAGCAGTACTTC
CASSYAGTAYEQYF
>TRBJ2-7|TRBV6-1|NA|NA
TGTGCCAGCAGTGAAGATGGGGGATCCACGGGGGAGCAGTACTTC
CASSEDGGSTGEQYF
>TRBJ1-4|TRBV30|NA|NA
TGTGCCTGGAGTGTTCCGGGACGGACTAATGAAAAACTGTTTTTT
CAWSVPGRTNEKLFF
>TRBJ2-5|TRBV7-9|NA|TRBD1
TGTGCCAGCAGCCCGCCCCCGGGACAGGGGGCTAGGGAGACCCAGTACTTC
CASSPPPGQGARETQYF
>TRBJ1-2|TRBV7-9|NA|NA
TGTGCCATCTTTTTGATTGGGGGGGCCTATGGCTACACCTTC
CAIFLIGGAYGYTF
>TRBJ1-2|TRBV4-1|NA|NA
TGCGCCAGCAGCCAAGATGCGGGCAGCCTCTCCTATGGCTACACCTTC
CASSQDAGSLSYGYTF
>TRBJ2-1|TRBV27|NA|TRBD2
TGTGCCAGCAGTTTTCGACTAGCGGGAGGGCCGGGGAATGAGCAGTTCTTC
CASSFRLAGGPGNEQFF
>TRBJ1-5|TRBV19|medium-sized|TRBD1
TGTGCCAGCGTTACAGGGGGAGGACAGCCCCAGCATTTT
CASVTGGGQPQHF
>TRBJ2-3|TRBV7-6|NA|TRBD2
TGTGCCAGCAGCTTACGAGGTAGCGGGGTTAGCACAGATACGCAGTATTTT
CASSLRGSGVSTDTQYF
>TRBJ1-1|TRBV27|NA|NA
TGTGCCAGCAGTTTATTTCGGGGATCGAACACTGAAGCTTTCTTT
CASSLFRGSNTEAFF
>TRBJ1-1|TRBV28|NA|NA
TGTGCCAGCACCCCGCTCCTCAGTGGTGATAAAGCTTTCTTT
CASTPLLSGDKAFF
>TRBJ1-2|TRBV6-5|NA|TRBD1
TGTGCCAGCAGTTTCGGACAGGGCCCTTCCTATGGCTACACCTTC
CASSFGQGPSYGYTF
>TRBJ2-2|TRBV9|NA|TRBD1
TGTGCCAGCAGCGCCCACAGGGGGTTGGCAGGGGAGCTGTTTTTT
CASSAHRGLAGELFF
>TRBJ2-5|TRBV7-7|NA|TRBD1
TGTGCTAGCAGCCCGTGGGACAGGAGTACAGAGACCCAGTACTTC
CASSPWDRSTETQYF
>TRBJ2-7|TRBV19|NA|TRBD1
TGTGCCAGTAGTGCCGGGACAGGGGTTCCCTACGAGCAGTACTTC
CASSAGTGVPYEQYF
>TRBJ1-1|TRBV4-1|NA|TRBD1
TGCGCCAGCAGCGGGGACAGGCCCTATGAAGCTTTCTTT
CASSGDRPYEAFF
>TRBJ2-7|TRBV5-4|NA|NA
TGTGCCAGCAGCTCGCCCGACAAAGAATACGAGCAGTACTTC
CASSSPDKEYEQYF
>TRBJ1-5|TRBV27|NA|NA
TGTGCCAGCAGTCCCGGCACTAGCAATCAGCCCCAGCATTTT
CASSPGTSNQPQHF
>TRBJ2-5|TRBV7-7|NA|NA
TGTGCTAGCAGCTTATCGGAGGGTCAAGAGACCCAGTACTTC
CASSLSEGQETQYF
>TRBJ2-4|TRBV6-5|NA|NA
TGTGCCAGCAGTTACTCGCCAGGGCCCAAAAACATTCAGTACTTC
CASSYSPGPKNIQYF
>TRBJ2-5|TRBV13|NA|TRBD1
TGTGCCAGCAGCTCAACGACAGGGGGTTTTAAGACCCAGTACTTC
CASSSTTGGFKTQYF
>TRBJ2-1|TRBV25-1|NA|NA
TGTGCCAGCAGTGCGACCCAGGGGATCGATAGTATTTACAATGAGCAGTTCTTC
CASSATQGIDSIYNEQFF
>TRBJ2-7|TRBV2|once|TRBD1
TGTGCCAGCATGGGACAGGGATCTTACGAGCAGTACTTC
CASMGQGSYEQYF
>TRBJ1-6|TRBV4-1|once|NA
TGCGCCAGCAGCCAAGATTCACCCCTCCACTTT
CASSQDSPLHF
>TRBJ2-7|TRBV5-1|NA|NA
TGCGCCAGCAGCTTGTTAGGCGTTACAGGGAAGGTATCCTACGAGCAGTACTTC
CASSLLGVTGKVSYEQYF